This is a list of T cell receptor beta chains from one sample in a study of OX40 agonist ivuxolimab in advanced cancers. Clones were read by immunoSEQ multiplex PCR, and TCRdb kept only the in-frame ones, dropping some. In the table there are 70,000 or so clones, 80% of which are singletons. The sequencing used CD4+ or CD8+ T cells sorted from blood, collected in a trial of the OX40 agonist ivuxolimab. These receptors all stem from an adult with an advanced solid tumor such as melanoma, head and neck, liver or kidney cancer. Both conserved end residues are part of each CDR3.

v_gene	j_gene	CDR3aa
TRBV9	TRBJ1-1	CASSPGPGNTEAFF
TRBV19	TRBJ2-5	CASSNLGTETQYF
TRBV4-1	TRBJ2-1	CASSQTLGQGNEQFF
TRBV19	TRBJ1-3	CASSISAVAGNTIYF
TRBV19	TRBJ1-1	CASSSYSGTRTEAFF
TRBV2	TRBJ2-1	CASTGEINEQFF
TRBV15	TRBJ1-5	CATSRDPSVGNQPQHF
TRBV30	TRBJ1-6	CAWSGQARGNSPLHF
TRBV10-2	TRBJ2-2	CASRPSWTDTGELFF
TRBV10-3	TRBJ2-5	CAISEPGTSGGAGETQYF
TRBV7-9	TRBJ2-7	CASSLVGTYEQYF
TRBV30	TRBJ1-1	CAWSNHGAFF
TRBV18	TRBJ2-7	CASSPGQEHEQYF
TRBV6-4	TRBJ1-2	CASSVVGTGDYGYTF
TRBV25-1	TRBJ1-6	CASSDRTPGVSPLHF
TRBV30	TRBJ2-3	CAWSVPLAGGHTQYF
TRBV5-1	TRBJ2-1	CASSRGSVGNEQFF
TRBV7-2	TRBJ2-7	CASGAGPRTYEQYF
TRBV7-8	TRBJ1-3	CASSLAPGQGFGNTIYF
TRBV6-5	TRBJ2-5	CASSYASPGKQETQYF
TRBV2	TRBJ2-1	CASTSGLAGNEQFF
TRBV29-1	TRBJ1-1	CSVGKGSNTEAFF
TRBV9	TRBJ2-5	CASTRGQGGTQYF
TRBV7-2	TRBJ2-5	CASSLGMGTQYF
TRBV7-2	TRBJ2-2	CASSAGPGLASNTGELFF
TRBV25-1	TRBJ2-1	CASSDAGGPLNEQFF
TRBV10-3	TRBJ2-5	CAIGQGPGETQYF
TRBV5-1	TRBJ1-6	CASSWDSREFLRSPLHF
TRBV6-5	TRBJ1-1	CASRYRTQGEAFF
TRBV2	TRBJ1-1	CASNDRERNTEAFF
TRBV19	TRBJ1-6	CASSQTGRTSPLHF
TRBV5-8	TRBJ2-3	CASSLGTGQRAQYF
TRBV19	TRBJ1-5	CASSKDRNRNQPQHF
TRBV7-7	TRBJ2-5	CASSRIAGGETQYF
TRBV6-1	TRBJ1-1	CASTYTPKNTEAFF
TRBV11-3	TRBJ1-5	CASSPQPFPVGGNQPQHF
TRBV7-2	TRBJ2-5	CASSRAGGAETQYF
TRBV19	TRBJ1-1	CASSLRVGGRANTEAFF
TRBV7-8	TRBJ2-7	CASSSTAQGYEQYF
TRBV7-9	TRBJ1-2	CASSLAGFEFGYTF
TRBV7-9	TRBJ2-5	CASSLVAGPQETQYF